This is a list of T cell receptor beta chains from one sample in a study of low-dose radiotherapy and immunotherapy resistance in tumors. TCRdb recomputed calls from the reads with MiXCR, one row per CDR3 protein. The repertoire holds tens of thousands of distinct CDR3 sequences, with 15% to 20% as singletons. Material: PBMCs, obtained before treatment. The receptors derive from a male donor with prostate cancer. Each CDR3 is given with its conserved first and last residue. Each record gives: J gene, D gene, clone size, V gene, CDR3 protein, CDR3 DNA. D genes are given only for firm matches. Clone size appears in some rows only: once, few, many, or a class for an expanded clone.

>TRBJ2-5|TRBD1|many|TRBV29-1
CSVEDGTGRETQYF
TGCAGCGTTGAAGATGGGACAGGGAGAGAGACCCAGTACTTC
>TRBJ1-5|-|-|TRBV4-3
CASSQDGQADQPQHF
TGCGCCAGCAGCCAAGATGGGCAGGCGGATCAGCCCCAGCATTTT
>TRBJ2-3|-|once|TRBV7-3
CASSRLGHPTDTQYF
TGTGCCAGCAGCAGACTAGGACATCCCACAGATACGCAGTATTTT
>TRBJ2-4|TRBD1|medium-sized|TRBV6-2/TRBV6-3
CASSGTGTAGWDIQYF
TGTGCCAGCAGTGGGACGGGGACAGCCGGTTGGGACATTCAGTACTTC
>TRBJ2-1|-|many|TRBV30
CAWSEGPRQFF
TGTGCCTGGAGTGAAGGGCCTCGACAGTTCTTC
>TRBJ2-3|TRBD2|-|TRBV12-3/TRBV12-4
CASRGGGTQYF
TGTGCCAGCAGGGGGGGAGGGACGCAGTATTTT
>TRBJ2-1|TRBD1|-|TRBV29-1
CSVDVTGGNEQFF
TGCAGCGTTGACGTGACAGGGGGCAATGAGCAGTTCTTC
>TRBJ2-1|TRBD2|many|TRBV7-8
CASSFRQGLYNEQFF
TGTGCCAGCAGCTTCCGGCAGGGACTATACAATGAGCAGTTCTTC
>TRBJ2-5|-|few|TRBV12-5
CASGHLGSRETQYF
TGTGCTAGTGGCCACTTGGGGAGTCGGGAGACCCAGTACTTC
>TRBJ2-3|-|many|TRBV10-3
CAIRTSTDTQYF
TGTGCCATCAGAACAAGCACAGATACGCAGTATTTT
>TRBJ2-5|TRBD2|many|TRBV5-8
CASSSLTSGKETQYF
TGTGCCAGCAGCTCGCTGACTAGCGGAAAAGAGACCCAGTACTTC
>TRBJ2-5|TRBD2|many|TRBV7-2
CASSYSGVGAETQYF
TGTGCCAGCAGCTACAGCGGGGTTGGGGCGGAGACCCAGTACTTC
>TRBJ1-2|TRBD1|many|TRBV20-1
CSASNRGIYGYTF
TGCAGTGCTAGTAACAGGGGGATTTATGGCTACACCTTC
>TRBJ2-3|TRBD2|many|TRBV12-3/TRBV12-4
CASSLLLAGATDTQYF
TGTGCCAGCAGTTTATTGCTAGCGGGGGCTACAGATACGCAGTATTTT
>TRBJ2-2|-|many|TRBV7-9
CASSSVPGFPNTGELFF
TGTGCCAGCAGCTCCGTCCCAGGTTTCCCGAACACCGGGGAGCTGTTTTTT
>TRBJ1-5|-|many|TRBV6-2/TRBV6-3
CASSYVSSVQPQHF
TGTGCCAGCAGTTACGTCTCGTCCGTTCAGCCCCAGCATTTT
>TRBJ2-7|-|many|TRBV7-9
CASSETTSKGEQYF
TGTGCCAGCAGCGAAACGACCAGTAAGGGCGAGCAGTACTTC
>TRBJ1-2|-|-|TRBV6-2/TRBV6-3
CASEDYGYTF
TGTGCCAGCGAGGACTATGGCTACACCTTC
>TRBJ1-5|-|many|TRBV10-2
CASSPHPNQPQHF
TGCGCCAGCAGTCCACACCCCAATCAGCCCCAGCATTTT
>TRBJ2-1|TRBD2|-|TRBV29-1
CSVGGGGGGDEQFF
TGCAGCGTTGGGGGGGGCGGGGGGGGAGATGAGCAGTTCTTC
>TRBJ1-4|-|many|TRBV5-1
CASSLQTTNEKLFF
TGCGCCAGCAGCTTACAGACAACTAATGAAAAACTGTTTTTT
>TRBJ2-1|-|many|TRBV19
CASSNVLASRDEQFF
TGTGCCAGTAGTAATGTCCTAGCTAGTCGCGATGAGCAGTTCTTC
>TRBJ2-5|TRBD2|many|TRBV5-1
CASSGERGETQYF
TGCGCCAGCAGTGGGGAGCGGGGGGAGACCCAGTACTTC
>TRBJ2-3|TRBD2|-|TRBV25-1
CASSAQGLAPSTDTQYF
TGTGCCAGCAGTGCACAGGGACTAGCGCCTTCCACAGATACGCAGTATTTT
>TRBJ2-4|TRBD1|many|TRBV6-5
CASSSHRGNIQYF
TGTGCCAGCAGTTCCCACAGGGGAAACATTCAGTACTTC
>TRBJ1-6|-|few|TRBV6-5
CASSDRWWNSPLHF
TGTGCCAGCAGCGACCGCTGGTGGAATTCACCCCTCCACTTT
>TRBJ1-6|TRBD1|many|TRBV11-3
CASSAGGNQPLHF
TGTGCCAGCAGCGCAGGGGGCAACCAGCCCCTCCACTTT
>TRBJ2-2|TRBD1|many|TRBV4-2
CASSATGGTGELFF
TGTGCCAGCAGCGCGACAGGGGGCACCGGGGAGCTGTTTTTT
>TRBJ2-6|-|many|TRBV6-5
CASSVGVGANVLTF
TGTGCCAGCAGTGTAGGGGTTGGGGCCAACGTCCTGACTTTC
>TRBJ2-5|-|many|TRBV6-2/TRBV6-3
CASSYSGAGHQETQYF
TGTGCCAGCAGTTACTCGGGGGCGGGGCACCAAGAGACCCAGTACTTC
>TRBJ1-1|-|-|TRBV11-2
CASSSDSGLGNTEAFF
TGTGCCAGCAGCTCAGACTCCGGGCTAGGGAACACTGAAGCTTTCTTT
>TRBJ2-4|TRBD2|many|TRBV7-2
CASSRGGGGQLAKNIQYF
TGTGCCAGCAGCCGCGGGGGCGGGGGGCAACTAGCCAAAAACATTCAGTACTTC
>TRBJ1-4|-|-|TRBV7-8
CASSSRVFNEKLFF
TGTGCCAGCAGCAGCAGGGTATTTAATGAAAAACTGTTTTTT
>TRBJ1-6|-|many|TRBV7-9
CASDLGNTAGSPLHF
TGTGCCAGCGACTTGGGGAACACCGCTGGTTCACCCCTCCACTTT
>TRBJ2-1|-|-|TRBV18
CASSQFPGISYNEQFF
TGTGCCAGCTCTCAATTCCCGGGGATCTCCTACAATGAGCAGTTCTTC
>TRBJ1-2|TRBD1|-|TRBV14
CASSRTGYSHGYTF
TGTGCCAGCAGCCGGACAGGTTATTCTCATGGCTACACCTTC
>TRBJ2-7|-|many|TRBV11-2
CASSFTGLATSEQYF
TGTGCCAGCAGCTTCACCGGTCTAGCGACTTCCGAGCAGTACTTC
>TRBJ2-3|TRBD2|many|TRBV20-1
CSARSLRGGGTDTQYF
TGCAGTGCTAGGAGCCTGCGGGGGGGCGGGACAGATACGCAGTATTTT
>TRBJ1-3|-|many|TRBV20-1
CSARDLVSGENTIYF
TGCAGTGCTAGAGACTTAGTGAGCGGGGAAAACACCATATATTTT
>TRBJ1-2|TRBD1|many|TRBV2
CASSEVSGGKGYTF
TGTGCCAGCAGTGAAGTGTCAGGGGGAAAGGGCTACACCTTC
>TRBJ2-2|-|many|TRBV30
CAWRQGTNTGELFF
TGTGCCTGGAGACAGGGCACGAACACCGGGGAGCTGTTTTTT
>TRBJ1-1|-|few|TRBV7-2
CASSSGTNTEAFF
TGTGCCAGCAGCTCCGGAACGAACACTGAAGCTTTCTTT
>TRBJ1-1|-|-|TRBV5-1
CASRTQGPNTEAFF
TGCGCCAGCAGAACACAGGGACCGAACACTGAAGCTTTCTTT
>TRBJ1-2|TRBD1|many|TRBV12-3/TRBV12-4
CASSQSQGAAYGYTF
TGTGCCAGCAGTCAGTCCCAGGGGGCCGCCTATGGCTACACCTTC
>TRBJ1-2|TRBD1|many|TRBV20-1
CSAGQGSGRNYF
TGCAGTGCTGGACAGGGATCGGGGCGAAATTACTTC
>TRBJ1-2|-|many|TRBV4-1
CASSHTPDASPRF
TGCGCCAGCAGCCATACCCCGGACGCGTCTCCTCGCTTC